This T cell receptor (beta chain) was captured in a study of OX40 agonist ivuxolimab in advanced cancers. Germline values: CDR1 SQVTM, CDR2 ANQGSEA. CDR3 length equals 13 residues. Trimming removed 7 bases at V and 5 bases at J, with 17 bases between. To note about this clone: Its antigen is as yet unknown.

The data were produced by immunoSEQ multiplex PCR, yet TCRdb's version contains in-frame clones alone and is incomplete. The sample shows roughly 66,000 clones, under 85% of them seen only once. Study-wide points: It was not determined which antigens were specifically recognized by the peripheral T cells that had undergone clonal expansion.

The source is an adult with an advanced solid tumor such as melanoma, head and neck, liver or kidney cancer. The chain couples TRBV29-1 to TRBJ2-5; D perhaps matches TRBD2 (6 bases). Sequencing was performed on CD4+ or CD8+ T cells sorted from blood, taken in a trial of the OX40 agonist ivuxolimab. Here the CDR3 reads CSESIGGGETQYF. DNA for the CDR3: TGCAGCGAGTCTATCGGTGGAGGGGAGACCCAGTACTTC.